The 2 T cell receptor beta chains in this list originate from one sample, sequenced in a study of spatial heterogeneity in lung cancer. Points from the study as a whole: Within tumors, counts of expanded alpha and beta TCRs tracked tumor mutation counts.

TCRdb re-derived calls from the 5' RACE reads in MiXCR, one entry per CDR3 protein. Of about 16,000 distinct CDR3 sequences in the sample, about 6.8% are singletons; the top ten hold about 20%. Time point noted: sample taken at primary tumor resection. Antigens of these TCRs are unknown. The material sequenced was lung tumor tissue, taken at surgery. The receptors were gathered from a female donor with early-stage non-small cell lung cancer.

In its sample, this clonotype is medium-sized. The J gene is TRBJ2-4, the V gene TRBV12-3 or TRBV12-4; weak D call: TRBD1 (5 bases). V lost 8 bases and J 4 bases, leaving 9 bases between the germline ends. The CDR3 loop spans 12 amino acids. The CDR3 DNA follows: TGTGCCAGCGCGCAGGGAAAAAACATTCAGTACTTC. Amino acid sequence: CASAQGKNIQYF.

Sample share makes this clonotype medium-sized. The CDR3 is CASSQEVATSPLHF. The CDR3, as DNA: TGCGCCAGCAGCCAAGAGGTAGCGACTTCACCCCTCCACTTT. This sequence joins TRBV4-3 and TRBJ1-6; D is ambiguous. There are 14 residues in the CDR3. V was clipped by 0 bases and J by 9 bases, with 9 bases between them. CDR1 and CDR2 (germline): LGHNA, YSLEER.